This T cell receptor (beta chain) derives from a study of T cell responses to AZD1222 COVID-19 vaccine. In regard to this clone: The antigen remains undetermined.

Generated by immunoSEQ multiplex PCR, the TCRdb table keeps only in-frame clones and is missing some. Among about 94,000 clones, around 85% were seen once, and the ten largest hold about 4.5%. Germline values: CDR1 MGHDK, CDR2 SYGVNS. V lost 8 bases and J lost 3; bases outside the gene matches: 5. The CDR3 loop spans 13 amino acids. Points from the study as a whole: Donors, mostly white British, included more females; clonal diversity was possibly underestimated. Nearly half of spike-specific TCRs reportedly go after variant regions that carry no mutations. Repertoires were collected only later (after the peak T cell response had occurred).

Second-dose intervals of approximately 4 or approximately 12 weeks were pooled. This rearrangement joins TRBV25-1 to TRBJ2-7; 9 nucleotides match TRBD1. The material was peripheral blood, obtained 28 days after the second AZD1222 dose. This TCR came from an adult who received the AZD1222 COVID-19 vaccine. The CDR3 DNA reads as TGTGCCAGCCAGGACAGGGGATTCTACGAGCAGTACTTC. Its translation is CASQDRGFYEQYF.